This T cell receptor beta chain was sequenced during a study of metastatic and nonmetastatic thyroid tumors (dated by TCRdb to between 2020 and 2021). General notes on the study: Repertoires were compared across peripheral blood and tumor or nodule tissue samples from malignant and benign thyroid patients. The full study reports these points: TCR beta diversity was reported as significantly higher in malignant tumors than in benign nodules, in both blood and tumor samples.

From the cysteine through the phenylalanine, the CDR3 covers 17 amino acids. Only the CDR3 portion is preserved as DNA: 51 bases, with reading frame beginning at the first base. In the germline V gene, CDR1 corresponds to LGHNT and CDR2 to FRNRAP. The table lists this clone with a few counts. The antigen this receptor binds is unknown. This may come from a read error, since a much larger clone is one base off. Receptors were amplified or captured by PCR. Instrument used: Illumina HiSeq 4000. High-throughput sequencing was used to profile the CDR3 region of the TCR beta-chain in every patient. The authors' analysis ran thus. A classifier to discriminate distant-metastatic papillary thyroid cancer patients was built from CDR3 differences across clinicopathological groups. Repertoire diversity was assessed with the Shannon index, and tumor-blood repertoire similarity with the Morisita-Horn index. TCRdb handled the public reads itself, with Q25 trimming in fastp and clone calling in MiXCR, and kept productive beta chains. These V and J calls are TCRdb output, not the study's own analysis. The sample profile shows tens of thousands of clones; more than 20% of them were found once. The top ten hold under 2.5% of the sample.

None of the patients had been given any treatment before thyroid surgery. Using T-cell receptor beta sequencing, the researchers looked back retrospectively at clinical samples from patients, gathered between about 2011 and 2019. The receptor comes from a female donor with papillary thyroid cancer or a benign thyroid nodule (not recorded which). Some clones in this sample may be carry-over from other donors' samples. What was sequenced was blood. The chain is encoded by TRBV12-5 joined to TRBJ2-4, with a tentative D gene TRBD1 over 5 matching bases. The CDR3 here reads CASGFIPRVGAENIQYF. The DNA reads TGTGCTAGTGGTTTTATCCCCAGGGTAGGAGCCGAAAACATTCAGTACTTC.